This TCR beta chain came from a study of beta chain features in type 1 diabetes. Study background: Patients and healthy donors were similar in age, gender and cell yields.

Study-wide results and caveats: Among all four CD4+ subsets, Type 1 diabetes patients had TCRB CDR3s that were moderately but significantly shorter.

The CDR3 covers 16 residues. The germline V gene has CDR1 GTSNPN and CDR2 SVGIG (reference sequence). The trim removed 3 bases at V and 2 bases at J, leaving 3 bases unmatched. As concerns this clone: Antigen unknown.

Expressed TCRB transcripts got sequenced, as all isolated RNA was reverse transcribed. Profiled with immunoSEQ multiplex PCR; TCRdb holds only in-frame clones, not every one. The data contain hundreds of thousands of clones, around 13% of them singletons. This clonotype was obtained from a man aged 30 to 39 in good health. The chain carries TRBV30 and TRBJ2-1; TRBD2 aligns across 14 bases. Material: naive CD4+ T cells from blood. CDR3 bases: TGTGCCTGGAGGAAGGGACTAGCGGGAGCCTACAATGAGCAGTTCTTC. It is translated as CAWRKGLAGAYNEQFF.